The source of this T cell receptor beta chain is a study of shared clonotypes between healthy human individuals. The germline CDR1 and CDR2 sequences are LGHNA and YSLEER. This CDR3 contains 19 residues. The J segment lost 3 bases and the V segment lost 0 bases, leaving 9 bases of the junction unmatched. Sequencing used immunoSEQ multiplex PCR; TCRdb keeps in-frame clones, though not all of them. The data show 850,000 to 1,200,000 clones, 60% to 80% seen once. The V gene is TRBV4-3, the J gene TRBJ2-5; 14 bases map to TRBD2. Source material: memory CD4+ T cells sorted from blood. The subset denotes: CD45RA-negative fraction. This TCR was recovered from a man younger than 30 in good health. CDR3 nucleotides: TGCGCCAGCAGCCAAGAACTCCCGACTAGCGGGAGGGCAAAAGAGACCCAGTACTTC. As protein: CASSQELPTSGRAKETQYF.